This T cell receptor beta chain comes out of a study of T cell responses to AZD1222 COVID-19 vaccine. Study-level findings and limits: Females made up more of the donors, who were largely white British, and clonal diversity may have come out too low. With dominance at 160-218 and 743-854, vaccine-associated CD4 TCRs spanned spike.

Data came from immunoSEQ multiplex PCR; TCRdb stores just in-frame clones and leaves some out. The sample records around 190,000 clones, around 88% being singletons. For this clone: Antigen: not known.

Trimming cost V 1 base and J 7 bases, with 7 bases left between them. Germline V CDR1 and CDR2: LNHDA, SQIVND (reference sequence). The CDR3 runs to 12 residues. The TCR originated in an adult in good health. The rearrangement joins TRBV19 to TRBJ1-2; the D gene is possibly TRBD1 (5 bases). Material: peripheral blood, obtained on day 0 of AZD1222 vaccination. The CDR3 coding sequence is TGTGCCAGTAGTATAGCCAGGGCTGGCTACACCTTC. This translates into CASSIARAGYTF.